The T cell receptor (beta chain) under discussion was sequenced for a study of blood T cell repertoires in COVID-19. Generated by immunoSEQ multiplex PCR, the TCRdb table keeps only in-frame clones and is missing some. The sample consists of 200,000 to 250,000 clones, around four fifths of them appearing once. Trimming stripped 4 bases from V and 11 bases from J, with 17 bases between. This CDR3 has 13 amino acids. The germline V gene encodes CDR1 SGHAT and CDR2 FQNNGV. The receptor was derived from a woman in her forties with active or convalescent COVID-19. The sample comprised peripheral blood. The chain is built from TRBV11-2 and TRBJ1-1, with TRBD1 as a possible D gene (5 bases). The CDR3 sequence is CASSSLSRVWAFF. CDR3 coding DNA: TGTGCCAGCAGCTCCCTCTCCAGGGTCTGGGCTTTCTTT.